The 15 T cell receptor beta chains reported below all come from one sample, sequenced in a study of T-cell memory formation after mild COVID-19. TCRdb used MiXCR to reprocess the 5' RACE reads, holding one entry per CDR3 protein. The data hold some 130,000 distinct CDR3 sequences, with about 16% observed a single time. What was sequenced was PBMCs or a T cell subset sorted from them (not recorded which). These receptors all stem from an adult woman who had mild COVID-19 (a few samples of this study predate the infection). Cell type and time point are not known.

Only a few counts were recorded for this clonotype. V is TRBV4-2 and J is TRBJ2-7; TRBD2 agrees at 8 bases. Germline CDR1 is LGHNA and CDR2 is YNFKEQ. V shed 0 bases and J 6 bases; nucleotides not matched to a gene: 13. This CDR3 contains 17 residues. In nucleotides, the CDR3 is TGTGCCAGCAGCCAAGAATATTCCGGGAGGGCCTCCCTCGAGCAGTACTTC. Translation gives CASSQEYSGRASLEQYF.

The chain has TRBV20-1 and TRBJ1-1, with D possibly being TRBD1 (6 bases). Trimming removed 3 bases at V and 5 bases at J, with 16 bases between. CDR3 length equals 14 residues. Germline V gives CDR1 DFQATT, CDR2 SNEGSKA (reference sequence). The CDR3: CSASKGGRRTEAFF. CDR3 nucleotide sequence: TGCAGTGCTAGTAAGGGGGGGCGCCGAACTGAAGCTTTCTTT.

CDR3 in amino acids: CASSLVRSYNEQFF. The CDR3 DNA reads TGTGCCAGCAGTTTGGTTCGTTCCTACAATGAGCAGTTCTTC. The V and J genes are TRBV12-3 or TRBV12-4 and TRBJ2-1; no clear D. This CDR3 contains 14 residues. Deletions cut 3 bases from V and 1 base from J, with 7 bases between.

For the CDR3, the DNA is TGTGCCAGCAGCCCGAGACTAGCGGGGGGATCCCTACCTTGGAATGAGCAGTTCTTC. Protein product: CASSPRLAGGSLPWNEQFF. The gene calls are TRBV7-9 and TRBJ2-1; 13 bases agree with TRBD2. CDR1 and CDR2 from the germline V gene are SEHNR and FQNEAQ (reference sequence). The CDR3 totals 19 residues. V trimming: 5 bases; J trimming: 7 bases; junction bases outside the gene matches: 17.

This clonotype was counted at least ten times. The rearrangement joins TRBV24-1 to TRBJ2-3, with D possibly matching TRBD2 (5 bases). With 3 bases removed from V and 0 bases from J, the gap between germline ends came to 6 bases. This CDR3 is built from 14 residues. Germline values: CDR1 KGHDR, CDR2 SFDVKD. The CDR3 bases are TGTGCCACCAGTGATGGAGGCAGCACAGATACGCAGTATTTT. Its protein is CATSDGGSTDTQYF.

The genes are TRBV12-3 or TRBV12-4 and TRBJ2-7; D gene uncertain. The CDR3 runs to 14 residues. The ends were cut back, 4 bases at V and 0 bases at J, with 10 bases in the middle. The CDR3 here is CASSSGPNSYEQYF. DNA for the CDR3: TGTGCCAGCAGTTCCGGTCCCAACTCCTACGAGCAGTACTTC.

This rearrangement joins TRBV6-1 to TRBJ1-2, with 8 bases matching TRBD1. Germline loops: CDR1 MNHNS, CDR2 SASEGT. The CDR3 runs to 14 residues. The V segment lost 1 base and the J segment 5 bases; nucleotides outside the gene matches: 3. The DNA for the CDR3 is TGTGCCAGCAGTGAAGGGACAGGGTTGTATGGCTACACCTTC. It translates to CASSEGTGLYGYTF.

The chain is built from TRBV5-1 and TRBJ2-2, with D unresolved. Trimming cost V 0 bases and J 3 bases, with 15 bases left between them. Per germline, CDR1 SGHRS and CDR2 YFSETQ. The CDR3 extends over 17 amino acids. The CDR3 nucleotides read TGCGCCAGCAGCTTGGATCAAGGGCACAGCCACACCGGGGAGCTGTTTTTT. It specifies CASSLDQGHSHTGELFF.

This clonotype occurred many times. The V and J genes are TRBV14 and TRBJ2-1; the match to TRBD2 covers 9 bases. Germline CDR1 reads SGHDN; CDR2 reads FVKESK. The CDR3 contains 17 residues. V was pared by 3 bases and J by 10 bases, with 16 bases of the junction left unmatched. The CDR3 sequence is CASSHRPLAGLPREQFF. The CDR3 DNA follows: TGTGCCAGCAGCCACCGCCCTCTAGCGGGGCTCCCAAGAGAGCAGTTCTTC.

The chain employs TRBV7-8 and TRBJ2-7; D is unclear. Germline V gene data show CDR1 as SGHVS and CDR2 as FQNEAQ. This CDR3 spans 14 amino acids. The V gene lost 3 bases and the J gene lost 3 bases, with 12 bases spanning the gap. As DNA, the CDR3 is TGTGCCAGCAGCTTCGACCTCTCGATCTACGAGCAGTACTTC. Its translation: CASSFDLSIYEQYF.

The chain is built from TRBV4-3 and TRBJ2-5; the match to TRBD2 covers 7 bases. J gave up 2 bases and V 3 bases, and 9 bases lay outside the gene matches. CDR3 length: 16 residues. Germline lookup yields CDR1 LGHNA and CDR2 YSLEER. CDR3 sequence: CASSQASGRAQETQYF. DNA of the CDR3: TGCGCCAGCAGCCAGGCTAGCGGCAGGGCACAAGAGACCCAGTACTTC.

This chain joins TRBV2 and TRBJ2-5; D unresolved. This CDR3 contains 14 residues. Trimming took off 2 bases at V and 4 bases at J, with 11 bases between the two ends. Germline V gives CDR1 SNHLY, CDR2 FYNNEI. CDR3 nucleotides: TGTGCCAGCAGTGAAACCGTAGGGATAGAGACCCAGTACTTC. Translation: CASSETVGIETQYF.

This clonotype showed up just once. The gene calls are TRBV5-1 and TRBJ2-5; D not certain. Germline V CDR1 and CDR2: SGHRS, YFSETQ. V lost 0 bases and J 2 bases, leaving 11 bases between the germline ends. The CDR3 length is 15 residues. The CDR3 is CASSLVSRGQETQYF. In DNA, the CDR3 is TGCGCCAGCAGCTTGGTGTCTAGAGGACAAGAGACCCAGTACTTC.

The chain combines TRBV7-9 with TRBJ1-3; TRBD1 matches at 7 bases. CDR1 SEHNR and CDR2 FQNEAQ come from the germline V gene (reference sequence). V dropped 5 bases and J dropped 3; count of bases not matched to a gene: 10. This CDR3 has 16 amino acids. Here the CDR3 reads CASSGFDRVGGNTIYF. The CDR3 DNA reads as TGTGCCAGCAGCGGATTCGACAGGGTCGGTGGAAACACCATATATTTT.

The J gene is TRBJ1-5, the V gene TRBV27; 7 positions match TRBD1. Trimming cost V 5 bases and J 1 base; bases outside gene matches: 5. In germline, CDR1 is MNHEY, CDR2 SMNVEV (reference sequence). The length of the CDR3 is 15 residues. CDR3 coding DNA: TGTGCCAGCAGTCCACCGGACAGGAGCAATCAGCCCCAGCATTTT. Protein product: CASSPPDRSNQPQHF.